The rows below give T cell receptor beta chains drawn from one sample of a study of T cell repertoires in cytomegalovirus infection. No antigen is known for these receptors. Each CDR3 protein gets one entry after TCRdb re-called the reads with MiXCR. The sample lists approximately 73,000 distinct CDR3 sequences, 35% to 45% occurring once. Material: CD8+ T cells from cultured PBMCs, obtained from culture after CMV antigen stimulation. Receptors originate from a human donor in good health (CMV status not recorded). Some clones in this sample may be carry-over from other donors' samples. CDR3s include the opening cysteine and the closing phenylalanine or tryptophan. The D gene is left open where the match is weak. For some rows the clone size is stated as once, few or many, or as a class when expanded; others skip it.

v_gene	d_gene	abundance	j_gene	CDR3nt	CDR3aa
TRBV7-4	-	-	TRBJ1-2	TGTGCCAGCAGCTATAAGACAGTTACCTATGGCTACACCTTC	CASSYKTVTYGYTF
TRBV12-3/TRBV12-4	-	many	TRBJ1-4	TGTGCCAGCAGTTTGGGTGTCGAACCTGGGCGGGAAAAACTGTTTTTT	CASSLGVEPGREKLFF
TRBV5-6	-	-	TRBJ2-7	TGTGCCAGCAGCTCCGACGGAGACTCCTACGAGCAGTACTTC	CASSSDGDSYEQYF
TRBV20-1	TRBD1	few	TRBJ1-5	TGCAGTGCTAGAGATTTGGTGGGACAGGGGTTCACCGGCAATCAGCCCCAGCATTTT	CSARDLVGQGFTGNQPQHF
TRBV7-2	TRBD1	-	TRBJ1-2	TGTGCCAGCAGCTTAGCAGGGGGCGGCTATGGCTACACCTTC	CASSLAGGGYGYTF
TRBV6-2/TRBV6-3	-	once	TRBJ2-7	TGTGCCAGCAGACCCGTTGACAGCTACGAGCAGTACTTC	CASRPVDSYEQYF
TRBV7-9	TRBD2	-	TRBJ2-1	TGTGCCAGCAGCTTAGGGGCTAGCGGGCTGTACAATGAGCAGTTCTTC	CASSLGASGLYNEQFF
TRBV12-3/TRBV12-4	TRBD2	-	TRBJ2-3	TGTGCCAGCAGTCAGACTCCGGGACTAGCGGGGGGTACAGATACGCAGTATTTT	CASSQTPGLAGGTDTQYF
TRBV10-3	-	-	TRBJ1-1	TGTGCCATCGCAAGCGTTGGCGTGGCTTTCTTT	CAIASVGVAFF
TRBV7-4	TRBD1	-	TRBJ2-7	TGTGCCAGCAGCTTACCCCGGGACAGGCGTTCCTACGAGCAGTACTTC	CASSLPRDRRSYEQYF
TRBV27	TRBD1	-	TRBJ2-1	TGTGCCAGCAGTTTAGGTTATGGGACAGGGAGAGGTGAGCAGTTCTTC	CASSLGYGTGRGEQFF
TRBV7-9	-	few	TRBJ1-4	TGTGCCAGCAGCTCAGACAATGAAAAACTGTTTTTT	CASSSDNEKLFF
TRBV6-6	TRBD1	-	TRBJ2-7	TGTGCCAGCAGTTACTCAGGCACAGGGGACGGATCCTACGAGCAGTACTTC	CASSYSGTGDGSYEQYF
TRBV6-1	TRBD1	-	TRBJ1-5	TGTGCCAGCAGGACAAACAGGGGGCTGAGCAATCAGCCCCAGCATTTT	CASRTNRGLSNQPQHF
TRBV7-2	TRBD2	few	TRBJ2-3	TGTGCCAGCAGCCTAACTAGCGGGGGGAACACAGATACGCAGTATTTT	CASSLTSGGNTDTQYF
TRBV19	-	-	TRBJ2-7	TGTGCCAGTAGTATAGATGGGGTGAGCGGGTTTGACCCCTACGAGCAGTACTTC	CASSIDGVSGFDPYEQYF
TRBV20-1	TRBD1	-	TRBJ1-2	TGCAGTGCCCCTGACAGGGAAGGATATGGCTACACCTTC	CSAPDREGYGYTF
TRBV27	-	once	TRBJ1-2	TGTGCCAGCAAGCCCGGGGGGTTCGGCTATGGCTACACCTTC	CASKPGGFGYGYTF
TRBV7-2	-	few	TRBJ2-5	TGTGCCAGCAGCTTCGTGTTCGGGGAGACCCAGTACTTC	CASSFVFGETQYF
TRBV5-6	-	few	TRBJ2-4	TGTGCCAGCAGCCAGGGGACGGGCCTAGCCAAAAACATTCAGTACTTC	CASSQGTGLAKNIQYF
TRBV29-1	-	-	TRBJ2-7	TGCAGCGTTGAAGATAGCGGCTACGAGCAGTACTTC	CSVEDSGYEQYF
TRBV4-2	TRBD2	-	TRBJ2-1	TGTGCCAGCAGCCCGGGGGGGGGAGCTGAGCAGTTCTTC	CASSPGGGAEQFF
TRBV7-7	-	few	TRBJ2-7	TGTGCTAGCAGCTTAGGGAAGTCCTACGAGCAGTACTTC	CASSLGKSYEQYF
TRBV7-8	-	few	TRBJ2-3	TGTGCCAGCAGCTTGCCGGGGACCATAAATCCCACAGATACGCAGTATTTT	CASSLPGTINPTDTQYF
TRBV11-3	-	-	TRBJ2-1	TGTGCCAGCAGCTCTTCCCTGACCGGAAACGAGCAGTTCTTC	CASSSSLTGNEQFF
TRBV7-2	-	-	TRBJ2-7	TGTGCCAGCAGCTTCGGGGTCCCGGCGGGAGAGCAGTACTTC	CASSFGVPAGEQYF
TRBV6-6	-	few	TRBJ1-2	TGTGCCAGCACCGGCGAGAGCAGGGTCTTTAAGGGCTACACCTTC	CASTGESRVFKGYTF
TRBV11-2	TRBD2	once	TRBJ2-2	TGTGCCAGCAGCTTCGGACTAGCGACCACCGGGGAGCTGTTTTTT	CASSFGLATTGELFF
TRBV9	-	few	TRBJ1-1	TGTGCCAGCAGCCAGGGGCGAGGGGGAATGAACACTGAAGCTTTCTTT	CASSQGRGGMNTEAFF